The clone carrying this TCR beta chain was seen only a few times. The use of a sample-barcoded 5' primer and a J-beta primer mix characterized a second PCR of about 7 to 12 cycles. TCRdb itself ran the 5' RACE reads through MiXCR, one entry per CDR3 protein. The sample yields roughly 570,000 distinct CDR3 sequences, roughly 29% seen once. The data belong to a study of blood T cells in healthy people across ages. The receptor was derived from an older woman in good health. Sequencing used blood.

CDR3 sequence: CSAVGGAETQYF. CDR3 in DNA: TGCAGTGCCGTCGGGGGCGCGGAGACCCAGTACTTC. V gene TRBV20-1 combines with J gene TRBJ2-5, with D perhaps assigned TRBD1 or TRBD2 (6 bases each). Germline CDR1 and CDR2: DFQATT and SNEGSKA (reference sequence). Between the trimmed V and J ends, which lost 6 bases and 5 bases, there was a span of 13 bases. The CDR3 spans 12 residues.